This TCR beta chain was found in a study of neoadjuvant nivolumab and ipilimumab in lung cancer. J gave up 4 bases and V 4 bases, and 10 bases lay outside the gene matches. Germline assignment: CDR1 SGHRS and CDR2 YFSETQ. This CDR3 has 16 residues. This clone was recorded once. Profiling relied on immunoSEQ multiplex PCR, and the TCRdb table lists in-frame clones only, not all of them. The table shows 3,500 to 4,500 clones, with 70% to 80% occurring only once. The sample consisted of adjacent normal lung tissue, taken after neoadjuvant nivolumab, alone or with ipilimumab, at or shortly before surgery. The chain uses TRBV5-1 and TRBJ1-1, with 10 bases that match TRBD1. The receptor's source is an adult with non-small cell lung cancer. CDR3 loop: CASSGDRGRRGTEAFF. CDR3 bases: TGCGCCAGCAGCGGAGACAGGGGGCGCAGGGGCACTGAAGCTTTCTTT.